Reported below is one T cell receptor beta chain. Antigen specificity is unknown. Generated by immunoSEQ multiplex PCR, the TCRdb table keeps only in-frame clones and is missing some. The table lists under 20,000 clones, about 90% of them singletons, with approximately 2.7% in the top ten. The record originates from a study of T cells in localized non-small cell lung cancer. General study results and limits: Compared with tumor, uninvolved adjacent lung displayed greater T cell clonality, ranking highest overall. Among the top 100 tumor clones, a median 57 appeared in adjacent lung. Because researchers sequenced only one region of the tumor, heterogeneity is still possible. Higher blood T cell density went with longer overall survival.

This receptor was obtained from a woman aged 35-75 years with stage I lung adenocarcinoma. Sequencing used peripheral blood, obtained before any cancer treatment.

The chain's CDR3 is CASSSDSGEQFF. CDR3 nucleotides: TGTGCCAGCAGCTCAGATTCTGGTGAGCAGTTCTTC. The genes are TRBV11-2 and TRBJ2-1; D gene unclear. The germline V gene has CDR1 SGHAT and CDR2 FQNNGV. The V end was cut by 4 bases, the J end by 9 bases, with 10 bases between. The CDR3 totals 12 residues.